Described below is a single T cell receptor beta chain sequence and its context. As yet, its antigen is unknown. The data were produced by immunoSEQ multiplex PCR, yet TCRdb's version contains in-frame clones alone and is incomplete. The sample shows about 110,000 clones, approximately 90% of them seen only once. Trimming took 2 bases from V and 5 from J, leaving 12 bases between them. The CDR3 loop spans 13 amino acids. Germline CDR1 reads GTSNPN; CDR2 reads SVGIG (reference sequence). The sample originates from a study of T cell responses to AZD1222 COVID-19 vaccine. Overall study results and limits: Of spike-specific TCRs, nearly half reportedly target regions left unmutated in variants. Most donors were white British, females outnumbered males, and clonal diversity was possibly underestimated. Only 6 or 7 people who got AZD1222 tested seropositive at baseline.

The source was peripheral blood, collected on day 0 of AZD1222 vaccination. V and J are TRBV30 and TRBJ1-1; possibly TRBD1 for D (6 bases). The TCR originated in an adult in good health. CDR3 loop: CAWSTGGGTEAFF. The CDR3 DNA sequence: TGTGCCTGGAGTACGGGAGGGGGAACTGAAGCTTTCTTT. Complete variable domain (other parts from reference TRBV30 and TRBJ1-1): SQTIHQWPATLVQPVGSPLSLECTVEGTSNPNLYWYRQAAGRGLQLLFYSVGIGQISSEVPQNLSASRPQDRQFILSSKKLLLSDSGFYLCAWSTGGGTEAFFGQGTRLTVV.